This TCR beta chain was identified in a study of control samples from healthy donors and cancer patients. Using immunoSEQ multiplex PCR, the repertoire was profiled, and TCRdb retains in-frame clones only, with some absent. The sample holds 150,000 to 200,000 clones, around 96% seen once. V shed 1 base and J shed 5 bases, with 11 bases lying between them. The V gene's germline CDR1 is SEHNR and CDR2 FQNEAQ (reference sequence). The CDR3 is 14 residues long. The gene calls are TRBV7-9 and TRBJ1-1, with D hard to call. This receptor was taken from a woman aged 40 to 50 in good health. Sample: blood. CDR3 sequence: CASSLVGSGTEAFF. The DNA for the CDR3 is TGTGCCAGCAGCTTAGTCGGCAGTGGGACTGAAGCTTTCTTT.